The 23 T cell receptor beta chains given below trace back to one sample, sequenced in a study of T-cell reconstitution after alpha-beta-depleted transplantation in children. Preparation of the TCRbeta library involved a method that used unique molecular identifiers. TCRdb reprocessed the PCR reads with MiXCR, giving one entry per CDR3 protein. The sample has 450,000 to 600,000 distinct CDR3 sequences, 10% to 15% seen once; the top ten hold about 2.2%. Sample: PBMCs, mostly from graft donor cells, taken 360 days after TCRalphabeta/CD19-depleted stem cell transplant. These receptors all come from a male patient between 10 and 17 years old who had a stem cell transplant for acute myeloid leukemia, so the T cells may come from the graft donor.

The CDR3 protein is CASSRGQMITSAEQYF. CDR3 bases: TGTGCCAGCAGCCGAGGACAGATGATAACCAGCGCCGAGCAGTACTTC. V gene TRBV3-1 combines with J gene TRBJ2-7; the D gene is possibly TRBD1 (6 bases). The CDR3 length is 16 residues. CDR1 LGHDT and CDR2 YNNKEL come from the germline V gene (reference sequence). The germline V and J ends were trimmed by 4 bases and 6 bases, with 22 bases remaining between them.

This chain joins TRBV5-1 and TRBJ2-5; D is perhaps TRBD1 (6 bases). The germline V and J ends were trimmed by 4 bases and 1 base, with 14 bases remaining between them. From germline, CDR1 is SGHRS and CDR2 YFSETQ. The CDR3 has 15 amino acids. CDR3 residues: CASSSHRVPQETQYF. The CDR3 DNA is TGCGCCAGCAGCAGTCACAGGGTCCCCCAAGAGACCCAGTACTTC. The whole variable domain, remainder taken from reference TRBV5-1 and TRBJ2-5, is KAGVTQTPRYLIKTRGQQVTLSCSPISGHRSVSWYQQTPGQGLQFLFEYFSETQRNKGNFPGRFSGRQFSNSRSEMNVSTLELGDSALYLCASSSHRVPQETQYFGPGTRLLVL.

This clonotype was seen more than once but under ten times. The CDR3 region has the DNA TGTGCCAGCAGTTGGGCTAGCGGTGACAATGAGCAGTTCTTC. This translates into CASSWASGDNEQFF. The gene calls are TRBV6-2 or TRBV6-3 and TRBJ2-1, with 7 bases fitting TRBD2. J gave up 5 bases and V 4 bases, and 5 bases lay outside the gene matches. Germline loops: CDR1 MNHEY, CDR2 SVGEGT. This CDR3 is 14 amino acids long.

This clonotype showed up just a few times. The V gene is TRBV20-1, the J gene TRBJ2-2; D is possibly TRBD2 (6 bases). Looked up from germline, CDR1 is DFQATT and CDR2 is SNEGSKA (reference sequence). This CDR3 contains 15 residues. V dropped 3 bases and J dropped 6 bases, with 17 bases sitting between them. Here the CDR3 reads CSASGGDRISGELFF. CDR3 DNA: TGCAGTGCTAGCGGCGGGGATAGGATCTCCGGGGAGCTGTTTTTT.

This clonotype was counted between two and nine times. The rearrangement links TRBV25-1 to TRBJ1-1; D is undetermined. The CDR3 is 12 residues long. Trimming took off 5 bases at V and 4 bases at J, with 8 bases between the two ends. Germline V gene lookup returns CDR1 MGHDK and CDR2 SYGVNS. The DNA for the CDR3 is TGTGCCAGCAGTCGTGTCGCCACTGAAGCTTTCTTT. Translation: CASSRVATEAFF.

This clonotype has ten or more counts. DNA of the CDR3: TGCGCCAGCAGTTCGGACACCGGGGAGCTGTTTTTT. This translates into CASSSDTGELFF. The gene calls are TRBV23-1 and TRBJ2-2; no clear D. TRBV23-1 is labeled an ORF, and its function is uncertain. The CDR3 sequence is 12 residues long. V lost 5 bases to trimming and J lost 3 bases, with 4 bases between them.

This rearrangement joins TRBV5-1 to TRBJ2-5; TRBD1 is a possible D gene (6 bases). The CDR3 is 17 residues long. The V and J ends lost 4 bases and 3 bases respectively, with 22 bases between them. The germline CDR1 and CDR2 sequences are SGHRS and YFSETQ. This CDR3 is CASSHTWTDALEETQYF. As DNA, the CDR3 is TGCGCCAGCAGCCATACCTGGACAGACGCCCTGGAAGAGACCCAGTACTTC.

This clonotype was counted between two and nine times. The CDR3 region is CASRTQGRETQYF. The CDR3 bases are TGTGCCAGCAGAACCCAGGGGCGGGAGACCCAGTACTTC. The chain recombines TRBV6-1 with TRBJ2-5; tentatively, D is TRBD1 (6 bases). The germline V gene encodes CDR1 MNHNS and CDR2 SASEGT. Trimming shortened V by 6 bases and J by 5 bases, and 13 bases separated the two germline ends. This CDR3 contains 13 residues.

In this sample, this clonotype turned up many times. The CDR3 sequence: CSAGQGVDQETQYF. The DNA for the CDR3 is TGCAGTGCTGGACAGGGGGTGGACCAAGAGACCCAGTACTTC. The rearrangement links TRBV20-1 to TRBJ2-5; 10 bases line up with TRBD1. The ends lost 5 bases at V and 0 bases at J; junction bases unmatched: 3. The CDR3 covers 14 residues. CDR1 is DFQATT, CDR2 SNEGSKA, per germline (reference sequence).

The chain couples TRBV20-1 to TRBJ2-5; the D is unclear. CDR3 size: 14 residues. Looked up from germline, CDR1 is DFQATT and CDR2 is SNEGSKA (reference sequence). V was pared by 3 bases and J by 4 bases, with 15 bases between. The CDR3 reads CSASDPLWRETQYF. DNA for the CDR3: TGCAGTGCTAGTGATCCGCTTTGGAGAGAGACCCAGTACTTC.

The sample holds a few counts of this clonotype. The chain combines TRBV9 with TRBJ2-2; possible D gene TRBD2, 6 bases. Germline V CDR1 and CDR2: SGDLS, YYNGEE. There are 17 residues in the CDR3. V lost 0 bases and J 0 bases, leaving 12 bases between the germline ends. The CDR3 loop is CASSVVTGVANTGELFF. CDR3 DNA: TGTGCCAGCAGCGTAGTAACGGGAGTGGCGAACACCGGGGAGCTGTTTTTT.

A word on this clonotype: Possible read error: a much larger clone is one base away. This chain uses TRBV29-1 with TRBJ2-2; D gene uncertain. The V end was cut by 3 bases, the J end by 0 bases, with 5 bases between. The CDR3 is 13 amino acids. Looked up from germline, CDR1 is SQVTM and CDR2 is ANQGSEA. The CDR3 here is CSVEQANTGELFF. The CDR3 DNA reads TGCAGCGTTGAGCAGGCGAACACCGGGGAGCTGTTTTTT.

This clonotype has only a few counts. The chain carries TRBV30 and TRBJ2-5; D gene uncertain. This CDR3 has 13 amino acids. In germline, CDR1 is GTSNPN, CDR2 SVGIG (reference sequence). Between the trimmed V and J ends, which lost 2 bases and 6 bases, there was a span of 13 bases. The CDR3 protein is CAWSLGRLKTQYF. In nucleotides, the CDR3 is TGTGCCTGGAGTCTGGGTAGATTAAAGACCCAGTACTTC.

This clonotype has a count of ten or more. The rearrangement links TRBV3-1 to TRBJ1-4, with TRBD1 as a possible D gene (6 bases). CDR1 LGHDT and CDR2 YNNKEL come from the germline V gene (reference sequence). The CDR3 covers 16 residues. V lost 1 base and J 8 bases, leaving 17 bases between the germline ends. CDR3 DNA: TGTGCCAGCAGCCAAGTTGGACAGCGCCCAGGGGAAAAACTGTTTTTT. This codes for CASSQVGQRPGEKLFF.

Many counts were recorded for this clonotype. This rearrangement joins TRBV12-3 or TRBV12-4 to TRBJ1-3; TRBD1 matches 7 bases. The CDR3 consists of 15 residues. V was pared by 3 bases and J by 4 bases, with 6 bases of the junction left unmatched. The CDR3 bases are TGTGCCAGCAGTTTTGGCCAGGGGGTAGGAAACACCATATATTTT. Translated, it gives CASSFGQGVGNTIYF.

In its sample, this clonotype was seen a few times. This chain uses TRBV27 with TRBJ2-7, with 12 bases matching TRBD2. The CDR3 consists of 16 residues. The junction had 11 bases not matched to a gene; V was cut back by 5 bases and J by 6 bases. Looked up from germline, CDR1 is MNHEY and CDR2 is SMNVEV (reference sequence). CDR3 bases: TGTGCCAGCAGTACCCGTCTAGCGGGAGGGCGACGCGAGCAGTACTTC. Protein product: CASSTRLAGGRREQYF.

This clonotype was counted many times. The gene calls are TRBV12-3 or TRBV12-4 and TRBJ2-1; 7 nucleotides align to TRBD2. V shed 5 bases, J shed 1 base, and the junction held 5 bases outside the gene matches. The CDR3 consists of 15 residues. The CDR3 sequence: CASSPSGRSYNEQFF. The CDR3 DNA reads TGTGCCAGCAGTCCTAGCGGACGTTCCTACAATGAGCAGTTCTTC.

This clonotype has just a few counts. The V gene is TRBV10-3, the J gene TRBJ2-7, with unresolved D. Germline values: CDR1 ENHRY, CDR2 SYGVKD. There are 13 residues in the CDR3. The V gene lost 6 bases and the J gene lost 3 bases, with 12 bases spanning the gap. CDR3: CAIRKDGIYEQYF. In nucleotides, the CDR3 is TGTGCCATCAGGAAGGACGGAATCTACGAGCAGTACTTC.

DNA of the CDR3: TGCAGCGTTGCATGGGGTGTCTCATATACGCAGTATTTT. Protein: CSVAWGVSYTQYF. This chain connects TRBV29-1 to TRBJ2-3, with D hard to call. The germline CDR1 and CDR2 sequences are SQVTM and ANQGSEA. The CDR3 has 13 amino acids. Between the trimmed V and J ends, which lost 4 bases and 7 bases, there was a span of 15 bases.

This clonotype has ten or more counts. The CDR3 loop reads CASSSRDRGDQPQHF. The CDR3 bases are TGTGCCAGCAGTTCCCGGGACAGGGGAGATCAGCCCCAGCATTTT. The chain couples TRBV12-3 or TRBV12-4 to TRBJ1-5; 10 positions match TRBD1. The trim removed 4 bases at V and 5 bases at J, leaving 5 bases unmatched. This CDR3 comprises 15 residues.

The table lists this clonotype with a few counts. CDR3 bases: TGTGCCAGTAGTCGGAAGGTCTACAATGAGCAGTTCTTC. This gives the protein CASSRKVYNEQFF. J is TRBJ2-1 and V is TRBV19; no definite D call. Germline lookup yields CDR1 LNHDA and CDR2 SQIVND (reference sequence). V shed 5 bases and J shed 3 bases, with 8 bases lying between them. This CDR3 spans 13 amino acids.

The chain employs TRBV20-1 and TRBJ1-2; the match to TRBD1 covers 8 bases. Germline values: CDR1 DFQATT, CDR2 SNEGSKA (reference sequence). The CDR3 sequence is 12 residues long. Trimming cost V 4 bases and J 4 bases; bases outside gene matches: 2. The CDR3 spells CSATQGAYGYTF. CDR3 nucleotide sequence: TGCAGTGCTACGCAGGGGGCCTATGGCTACACCTTC.

This clonotype has only a few counts. Here the CDR3 reads CASSLAQGSTEAFF. CDR3 nucleotides: TGCGCCAGCAGCTTGGCGCAGGGTTCCACTGAAGCTTTCTTT. This rearrangement joins TRBV5-1 to TRBJ1-1; maybe TRBD1 (5 bases). V gave up 0 bases and J gave up 4 bases, with 10 bases separating them. Germline V gene sequence: CDR1 SGHRS, CDR2 YFSETQ. The CDR3 contains 14 residues.